The 18 T cell receptor beta chains reported below all come from one sample, sequenced in a study of blood T cell repertoires in COVID-19. TCRdb's table, derived via immunoSEQ multiplex PCR, lists solely in-frame clones and lacks some. The top ten clones hold roughly 5.7% of a sample with 84,000 or so clones, roughly 85% of them seen once. The specimen sequenced was peripheral blood. These receptors all stem from a man aged 60-69 years with acute or convalescent COVID-19.

The chain recombines TRBV3-1 (or the pseudogene TRBV3-2) with TRBJ2-3; D is unresolved. The CDR3 contains 15 residues. Germline CDR1 reads LGHDT; CDR2 reads YNNKEL (reference sequence). V was pared by 1 base and J by 4 bases, with 12 bases between. CDR3 sequence: CASSQATIHADTQYF. The CDR3, as DNA: TGTGCCAGCAGCCAAGCCACCATACACGCAGATACGCAGTATTTT.

There are a few counts of this clone. The rearrangement joins TRBV19 to TRBJ1-2; D unresolved. Trimming took off 5 bases at V and 7 bases at J, with 14 bases between the two ends. The CDR3 sequence is 13 residues long. Germline values: CDR1 LNHDA, CDR2 SQIVND (reference sequence). DNA for the CDR3: TGTGCCAGTAGTGCCCAAATAGGGAGTGGCTACACCTTC. Translating it yields CASSAQIGSGYTF.

The CDR3 DNA sequence: TGTGCCAGCAGCTTGGGGGGGACAGGGTTTTTTTACAATGAGCAGTTCTTC. As protein: CASSLGGTGFFYNEQFF. The rearrangement links TRBV11-2 to TRBJ2-1, with TRBD1 matching over 9 bases. The V segment lost 3 bases and the J segment 4 bases; nucleotides outside the gene matches: 10. Germline V gene data show CDR1 as SGHAT and CDR2 as FQNNGV. CDR3 length: 17 amino acids.

The CDR3 DNA follows: TGTGGCACCAGCGGGGGAAACACCATATATTTT. Translated: CGTSGGNTIYF. This chain joins TRBV12-3 or TRBV12-4 and TRBJ1-3, with D hard to call. This CDR3 comprises 11 residues.

The chain recombines TRBV7-2 with TRBJ2-1, with a possible D match to TRBD1 (6 bases). From germline, CDR1 is SGHTA and CDR2 FQGNSA. The V and J ends lost 3 bases and 1 base respectively, with 13 bases between them. The CDR3 has 16 amino acids. The CDR3 loop reads CASSLGVGGSYNEQFF. The CDR3, as DNA: TGTGCCAGCAGCTTGGGCGTAGGGGGTTCCTACAATGAGCAGTTCTTC.

The V gene is TRBV6-2 or TRBV6-3, the J gene TRBJ1-1, with 10 bases fitting TRBD1. This CDR3 is 17 amino acids long. After removal of 5 bases from V and 3 bases from J, the junction contained 12 bases not matched to a gene. CDR1 is MNHEY and CDR2 is SVGEGT in the germline V gene. CDR3 sequence: CASSTLRQGARDTEAFF. The CDR3 coding sequence is TGTGCCAGCAGTACTCTACGACAGGGGGCGAGGGACACTGAAGCTTTCTTT.

CDR3 nucleotide sequence: TGTGCCAGCGCCCAGGGTGAGCAGTTCTTC. Amino acid sequence: CASAQGEQFF. The chain has TRBV25-1 and TRBJ2-1; D possibly corresponds to TRBD1 (5 bases). V was trimmed by 8 bases and J by 9 bases, leaving 8 bases between them. Germline CDR1 reads MGHDK; CDR2 reads SYGVNS. CDR3 size: 10 residues.

This chain connects TRBV7-2 to TRBJ2-7; 11 bases are shared with TRBD1. The germline V gene encodes CDR1 SGHTA and CDR2 FQGNSA. Trimming cost V 5 bases and J 3 bases; bases outside gene matches: 6. The CDR3 has 15 residues. In DNA form, the CDR3 reads TGTGCCAGCAGCGCGGGACAGGGGGGGGGCTACGAGCAGTACTTC. Protein: CASSAGQGGGYEQYF. Full variable domain (outside the CDR3, taken from reference TRBV7-2 and TRBJ2-7): GAGVSQSPSNKVTEKGKDVELRCDPISGHTALYWYRQSLGQGLEFLIYFQGNSAPDKSGLPSDRFSAERTGGSVSTLTIQRTQQEDSAVYLCASSAGQGGGYEQYFGPGTRLTVT.

The chain combines TRBV29-1 with TRBJ2-4, with TRBD1 matching over 8 bases. The CDR3 contains 13 residues. Germline trimming cut 7 bases from V and 9 bases from J; bases unmatched to any gene: 11. The germline CDR1 and CDR2 sequences are SQVTM and ANQGSEA. Here the CDR3 reads CSGSTGTGTIQYF. CDR3 coding DNA: TGCAGCGGATCGACCGGGACAGGTACCATTCAGTACTTC.

The chain joins TRBV5-1 to TRBJ1-5, with D perhaps matching TRBD1 (6 bases). V was clipped by 3 bases and J by 3 bases, with 10 bases between them. CDR1 is SGHRS, CDR2 YFSETQ, per germline. The CDR3 extends over 14 amino acids. CDR3 in amino acids: CASSSGTNNQPQHF. The CDR3 nucleotides read TGCGCCAGCAGCTCCGGGACAAACAATCAGCCCCAGCATTTT.

The V call is TRBV6-6, the J call TRBJ1-1; TRBD1 matches 7 bases. The CDR3 runs 14 residues. With 2 bases clipped from V and 2 bases from J, the junction kept 2 bases outside the gene matches. Per the germline V gene, CDR1 is MNHNY and CDR2 is SVGAGI (reference sequence). This CDR3 reads CASSYRGRNTEAFF. CDR3 sequence (DNA): TGTGCCAGCAGTTACAGGGGGCGAAACACTGAAGCTTTCTTT.

The chain is built from TRBV4-3 and TRBJ2-3; D possibly corresponds to TRBD1 (6 bases). CDR1 and CDR2 (germline): LGHNA, YSLEER. The germline V and J ends were trimmed by 0 bases and 8 bases, with 18 bases remaining between them. This CDR3 is 16 amino acids long. The CDR3 region is CASSQEGGEVVRTQYF. The CDR3 bases are TGCGCCAGCAGCCAAGAAGGGGGAGAGGTAGTACGTACGCAGTATTTT.

The chain couples TRBV9 to TRBJ2-3, with D uncertain. The CDR3 consists of 13 residues. Germline CDR1 reads SGDLS; CDR2 reads YYNGEE. V lost 0 bases and J 5 bases, leaving 7 bases between the germline ends. Here the CDR3 DNA reads TGTGCCAGCAGCGTAGCTCTCCGAGATACGCAGTATTTT. This sequence encodes CASSVALRDTQYF.

The chain recombines TRBV6-2 or TRBV6-3 with TRBJ1-1; D not certain. The V gene lost 4 bases and the J gene lost 8 bases, with 17 bases spanning the gap. CDR1 MNHEY and CDR2 SVGEGT come from the germline V gene. The CDR3 runs to 14 residues. CDR3 DNA sequence: TGTGCCAGCAGTTTCCTTCGCCCCGAGGGAGAAGCTTTCTTT. Residues: CASSFLRPEGEAFF.

This sequence joins TRBV5-1 and TRBJ1-1, with D perhaps matching TRBD1 (5 bases). The CDR3 contains 14 residues. Trimming took 2 bases from V and 4 from J, leaving 12 bases between them. The V gene's germline CDR1 is SGHRS and CDR2 YFSETQ. The CDR3 sequence: CASSFGRDGTEAFF. The CDR3 nucleotides read TGCGCCAGCAGCTTCGGCAGGGATGGCACTGAAGCTTTCTTT.

The chain couples TRBV6-5 to TRBJ2-7; a weak D match, TRBD1 (6 bases). V shed 6 bases and J shed 0 bases, with 15 bases lying between them. There are 15 residues in the CDR3. CDR1 and CDR2 from the germline V gene are MNHEY and SVGAGI. CDR3 coding DNA: TGTGCCAGCAGCCACAACCGGGACAACTCCTACGAGCAGTACTTC. It translates to CASSHNRDNSYEQYF.

The chain combines TRBV5-1 with TRBJ1-1; the D is unclear. CDR1 and CDR2 from the germline V gene are SGHRS and YFSETQ. The ends were cut back, 4 bases at V and 3 bases at J, with 16 bases in the middle. There are 15 residues in the CDR3. The CDR3 loop is CASSVNGVTYTEAFF. The CDR3 DNA sequence: TGCGCCAGCAGCGTAAACGGAGTTACCTACACTGAAGCTTTCTTT.

This chain uses TRBV27 with TRBJ1-3; D possibly corresponds to TRBD1 (5 bases). V was pared by 2 bases and J by 2 bases, with 10 bases between. The CDR3 totals 15 residues. Germline CDR1 reads MNHEY; CDR2 reads SMNVEV (reference sequence). As DNA, the CDR3 is TGTGCCAGCAGTTTAAGTCCCAGGGCTGGAAACACCATATATTTT. It is translated as CASSLSPRAGNTIYF.